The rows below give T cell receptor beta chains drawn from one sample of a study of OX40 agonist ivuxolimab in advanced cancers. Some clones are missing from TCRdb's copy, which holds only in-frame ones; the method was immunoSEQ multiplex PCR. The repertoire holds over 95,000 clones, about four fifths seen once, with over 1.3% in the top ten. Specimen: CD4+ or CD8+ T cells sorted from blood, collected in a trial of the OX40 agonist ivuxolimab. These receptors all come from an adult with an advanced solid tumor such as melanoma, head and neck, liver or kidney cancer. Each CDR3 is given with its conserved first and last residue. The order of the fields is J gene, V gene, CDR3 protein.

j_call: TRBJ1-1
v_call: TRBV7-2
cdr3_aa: CASSFGGHTEAFF

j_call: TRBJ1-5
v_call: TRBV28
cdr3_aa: CASSTSGLTVSNQPQHF

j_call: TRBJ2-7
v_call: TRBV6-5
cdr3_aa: CASSLPGVYEQYF

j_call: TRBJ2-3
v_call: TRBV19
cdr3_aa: CASSIGGGRDTQYF

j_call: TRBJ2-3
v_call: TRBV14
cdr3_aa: CASSQDWTGTQYF

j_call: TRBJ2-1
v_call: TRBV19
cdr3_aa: CASLSSRGGEQFF

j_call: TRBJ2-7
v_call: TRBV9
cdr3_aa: CASSTASASSYEQYF

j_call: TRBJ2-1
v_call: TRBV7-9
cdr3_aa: CASSWGLAGGPGYNEQFF

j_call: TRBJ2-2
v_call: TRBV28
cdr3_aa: CASSLRTGFSAGELFF

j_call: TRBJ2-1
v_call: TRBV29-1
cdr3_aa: CSVEDPGAVFF

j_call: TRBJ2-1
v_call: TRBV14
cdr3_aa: CASTSTGPNNEQFF

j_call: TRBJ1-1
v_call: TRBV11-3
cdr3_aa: CASSSNRLNTEAFF

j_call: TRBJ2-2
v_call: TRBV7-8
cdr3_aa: CASSLEARTGELFF

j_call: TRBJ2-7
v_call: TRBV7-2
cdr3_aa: CASSLALSGTSYEQYF

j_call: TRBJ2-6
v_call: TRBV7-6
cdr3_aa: CASSLTSGANVLTF

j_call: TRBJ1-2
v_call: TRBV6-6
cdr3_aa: CATTRGPNYGYTF

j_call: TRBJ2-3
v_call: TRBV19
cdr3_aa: CASRPGQGGDTQYF

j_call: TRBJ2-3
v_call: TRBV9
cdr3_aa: CASRPMTMLVTDTQYF

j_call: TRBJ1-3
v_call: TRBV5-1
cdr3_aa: CASSYEGGIGNTIYF

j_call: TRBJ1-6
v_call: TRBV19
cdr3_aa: CASSTQGTNSPLHF

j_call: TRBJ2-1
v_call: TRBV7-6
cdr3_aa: CASSSERLSGQFF

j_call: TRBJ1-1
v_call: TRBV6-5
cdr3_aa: CASSSAGQVGSGAFF

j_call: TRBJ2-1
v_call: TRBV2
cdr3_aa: CASTPGPTQFF

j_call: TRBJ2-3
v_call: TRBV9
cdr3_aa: CASKAGVTDTQYF

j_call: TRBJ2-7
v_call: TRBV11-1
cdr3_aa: CARGEYQSSYEQYF

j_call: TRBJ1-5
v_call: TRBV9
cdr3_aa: CAGSLTGLGQPQHF

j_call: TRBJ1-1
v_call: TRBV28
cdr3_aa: CASSFGWSNTEAFF

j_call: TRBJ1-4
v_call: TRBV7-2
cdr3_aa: CASSPSTGRATNEKLFF

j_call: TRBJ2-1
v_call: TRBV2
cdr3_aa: CASNPSGNGYNEQFF

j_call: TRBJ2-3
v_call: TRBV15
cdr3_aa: CATSRGGASAPDTQYF

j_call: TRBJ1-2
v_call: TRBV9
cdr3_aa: CASSVGRDGYTF

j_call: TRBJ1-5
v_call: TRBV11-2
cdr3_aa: CASSLDLKQPQHF

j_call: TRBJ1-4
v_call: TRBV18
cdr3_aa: CASSPTHKKLFF

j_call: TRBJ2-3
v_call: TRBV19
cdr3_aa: CASRGVAGAADTQYF

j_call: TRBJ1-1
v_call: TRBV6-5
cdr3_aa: CASSSLRPMNTEAFF

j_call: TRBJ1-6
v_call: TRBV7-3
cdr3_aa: CASSPGQGPYSPLHF

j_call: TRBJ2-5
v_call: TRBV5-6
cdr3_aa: CASSLGPGETQYF

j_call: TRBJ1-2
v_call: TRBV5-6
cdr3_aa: CASSLVRQAGYTF

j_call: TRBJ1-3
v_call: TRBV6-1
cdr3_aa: CASSRTGANTIYF

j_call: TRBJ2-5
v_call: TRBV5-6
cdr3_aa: CASSSGRRETQYF

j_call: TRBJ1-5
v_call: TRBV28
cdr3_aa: CASSYRRNQPQHF

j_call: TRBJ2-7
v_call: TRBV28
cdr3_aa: CASIGHTIDEQYF

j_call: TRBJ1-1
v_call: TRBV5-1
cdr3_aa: CASSLPSPGQGINTEAFF

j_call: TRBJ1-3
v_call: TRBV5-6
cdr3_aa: CASRPWGAGNTIYF

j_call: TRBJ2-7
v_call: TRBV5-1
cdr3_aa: CASSLTGGSAYEQYF